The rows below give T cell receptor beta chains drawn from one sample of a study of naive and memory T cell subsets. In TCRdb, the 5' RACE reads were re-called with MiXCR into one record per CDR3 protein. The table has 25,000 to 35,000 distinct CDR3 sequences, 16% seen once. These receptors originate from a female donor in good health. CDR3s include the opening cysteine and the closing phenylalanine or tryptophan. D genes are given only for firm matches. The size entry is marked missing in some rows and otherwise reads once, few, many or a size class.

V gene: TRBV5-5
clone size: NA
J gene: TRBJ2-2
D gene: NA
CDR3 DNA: TGTGCCAGCAGGGAGGGAGTCGCCGGGGAGCTGTTTTTT
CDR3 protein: CASREGVAGELFF

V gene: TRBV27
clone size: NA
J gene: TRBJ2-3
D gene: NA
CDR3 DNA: TGTGCCAGCAGTTTTATCTTTGGAAATCGGGATACGCAGTATTTT
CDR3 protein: CASSFIFGNRDTQYF

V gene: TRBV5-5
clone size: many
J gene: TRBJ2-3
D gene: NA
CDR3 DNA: TGTGCCAGCAGCTCACAAAAACCGGGACTGCTCGCAGATACGCAGTATTTT
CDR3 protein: CASSSQKPGLLADTQYF

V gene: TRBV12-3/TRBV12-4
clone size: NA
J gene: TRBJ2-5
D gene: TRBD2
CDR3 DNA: TGTGCCAGCAACAATCCATTGGGCGGGGGGGACCAAGAGACCCAGTACTTC
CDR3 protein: CASNNPLGGGDQETQYF

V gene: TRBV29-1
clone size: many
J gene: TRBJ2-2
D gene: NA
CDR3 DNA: TGCAGCGCGGAACCACAGGACGGGGAGCTGTTTTTT
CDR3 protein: CSAEPQDGELFF

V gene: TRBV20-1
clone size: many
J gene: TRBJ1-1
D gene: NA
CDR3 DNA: TGCAGTGCTAGAGAGGCAGGGAGAAACACTGAAGCTTTCTTT
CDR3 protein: CSAREAGRNTEAFF

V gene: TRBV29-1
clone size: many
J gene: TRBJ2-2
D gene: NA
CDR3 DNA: TGCAGCGCCTCTCAGGGAGAAGGCGGGGAGCTGTTTTTT
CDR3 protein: CSASQGEGGELFF

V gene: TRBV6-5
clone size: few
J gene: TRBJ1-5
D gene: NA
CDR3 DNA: TGTGCCAGCAGCCTAGGGCCGGAGAATGGGCAGCCCCAGCATTTT
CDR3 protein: CASSLGPENGQPQHF

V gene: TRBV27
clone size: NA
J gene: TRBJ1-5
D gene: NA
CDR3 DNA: TGTGCCAGCACCCCAGGCACAGGGTTTGGCAATCAGCCCCAGCATTTT
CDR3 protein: CASTPGTGFGNQPQHF

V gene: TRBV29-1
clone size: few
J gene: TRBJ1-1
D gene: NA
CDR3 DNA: TGCAGCGTTGAAGATCGATCAGGGAAGTTGAACACTGAAGCTTTCTTT
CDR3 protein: CSVEDRSGKLNTEAFF

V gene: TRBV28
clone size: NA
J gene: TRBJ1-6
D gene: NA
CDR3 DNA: TGTGCCAGCAGTTTCCTCGGCCCAGGCTATAATTCACCCCTCCACTTT
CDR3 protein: CASSFLGPGYNSPLHF

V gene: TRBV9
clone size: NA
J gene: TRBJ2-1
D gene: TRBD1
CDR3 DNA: TGTGCCAGCAGCGCCGGGACAGGGAGTAACGATGAGCAGTTCTTC
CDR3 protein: CASSAGTGSNDEQFF

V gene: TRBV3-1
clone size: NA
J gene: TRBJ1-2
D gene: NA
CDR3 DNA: TGTGCCAGCAGCCAAACGGCCTCAGGGCCTAACTATGGCTACACCTTC
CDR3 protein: CASSQTASGPNYGYTF

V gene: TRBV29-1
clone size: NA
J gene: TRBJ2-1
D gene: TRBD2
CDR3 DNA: TGCAGCGTGTATACTAGCGGGGGGGAATACAATGAGCAGTTCTTC
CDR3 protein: CSVYTSGGEYNEQFF

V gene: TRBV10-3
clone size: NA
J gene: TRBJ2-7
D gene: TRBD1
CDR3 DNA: TGTGCCATCAGTGAGTCCGCTGGGACAGGGGCCTACGAGCAGTACTTC
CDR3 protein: CAISESAGTGAYEQYF

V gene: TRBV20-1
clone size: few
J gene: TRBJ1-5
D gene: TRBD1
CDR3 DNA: TGCAGTGCTAGAGATCTGGGCAGGGGGCGAAATAGCAATCAGCCCCAGCATTTT
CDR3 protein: CSARDLGRGRNSNQPQHF

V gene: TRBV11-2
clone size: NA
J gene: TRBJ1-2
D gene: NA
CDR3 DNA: TGTGCCAGCAGCTTTCGGACAGCAAACTATGGCTACACCTTC
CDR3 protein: CASSFRTANYGYTF

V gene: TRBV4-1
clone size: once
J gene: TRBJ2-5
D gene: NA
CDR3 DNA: TGCGCCAGCAGCCAAGTTGGGTCGGAGACCCAGTACTTC
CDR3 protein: CASSQVGSETQYF

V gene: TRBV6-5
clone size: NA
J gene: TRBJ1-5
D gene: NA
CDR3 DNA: TGTGCCAGCAGTTCAGGCCGCCAGCCCCAGCATTTT
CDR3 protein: CASSSGRQPQHF

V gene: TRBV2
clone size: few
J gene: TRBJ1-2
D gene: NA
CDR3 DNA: TGTGCCAGCAGGCAGCCCGGGGGGCGCTACACCTTC
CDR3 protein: CASRQPGGRYTF

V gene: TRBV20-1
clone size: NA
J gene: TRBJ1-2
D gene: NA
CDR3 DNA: TGCAGTGCTAGACCCCCGGGGGGCTATGGCTACACCTTC
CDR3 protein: CSARPPGGYGYTF

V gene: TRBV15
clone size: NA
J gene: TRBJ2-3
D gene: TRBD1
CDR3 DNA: TGTGCCACCAGCAGAGTTCCCTCCGGGACAGCGGACACAGATACGCAGTATTTT
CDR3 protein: CATSRVPSGTADTDTQYF

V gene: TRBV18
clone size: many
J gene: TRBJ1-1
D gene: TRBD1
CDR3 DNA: TGTGCCAGCTCACCGGACAGGGGGACTGAAGCTTTCTTT
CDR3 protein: CASSPDRGTEAFF

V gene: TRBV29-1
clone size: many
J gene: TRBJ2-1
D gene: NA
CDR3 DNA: TGCAGCGTTGAAAGGCTTGACTCCTACAATGAGCAGTTCTTC
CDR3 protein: CSVERLDSYNEQFF

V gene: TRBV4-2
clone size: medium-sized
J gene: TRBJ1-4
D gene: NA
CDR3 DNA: TGTGCCAGCAGCCAAGGAGAGGGAGGGGAGAGTCATGAAAAACTGTTTTTT
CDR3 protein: CASSQGEGGESHEKLFF

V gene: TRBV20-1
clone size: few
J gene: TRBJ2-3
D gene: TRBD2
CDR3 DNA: TGCAGTGCTTTACCTCCTAGCGGGGTTAAGGATACGCAGTATTTT
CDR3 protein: CSALPPSGVKDTQYF

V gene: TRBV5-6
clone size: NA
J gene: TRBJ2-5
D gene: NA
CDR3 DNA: TGTGCCAGCAGCTTAGAGTCCGGCCAAGAGACCCAGTACTTC
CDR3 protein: CASSLESGQETQYF

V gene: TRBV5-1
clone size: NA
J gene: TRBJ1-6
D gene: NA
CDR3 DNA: TGCGCCAGCAGCTTGGAGGGAAATTCACCCCTCCACTTT
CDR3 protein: CASSLEGNSPLHF

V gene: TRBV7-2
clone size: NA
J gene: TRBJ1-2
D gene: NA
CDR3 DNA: TGTGCCAGCAGCTTAGTCAGGGACTATGGCGACACCTTC
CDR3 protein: CASSLVRDYGDTF

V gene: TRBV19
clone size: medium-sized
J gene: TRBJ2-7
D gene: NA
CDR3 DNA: TGTGCCAGTAGTATAGTCGCAGGGACCTACGAGCAGTACTTC
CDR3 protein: CASSIVAGTYEQYF

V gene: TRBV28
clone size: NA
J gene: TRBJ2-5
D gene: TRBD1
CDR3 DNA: TGTGCCAGCACCAAAAGGGGACAGATTCCCTCCACCCAAGAGACCCAGTACTTC
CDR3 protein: CASTKRGQIPSTQETQYF

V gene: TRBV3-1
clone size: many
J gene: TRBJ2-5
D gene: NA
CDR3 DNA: TGTGCCAGCAGCCATAAGACAGCGAGGAGGGAGACCCAGTACTTC
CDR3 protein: CASSHKTARRETQYF

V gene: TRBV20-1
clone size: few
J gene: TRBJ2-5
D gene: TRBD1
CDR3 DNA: TGCAGTGCTAGAGATAGGGGACAGGGAAAAGAGACCCAGTACTTC
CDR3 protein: CSARDRGQGKETQYF

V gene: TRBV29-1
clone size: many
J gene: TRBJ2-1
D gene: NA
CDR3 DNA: TGCAGCGTTGAGAGACGGAACTACAATGAGCAGTTCTTC
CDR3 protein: CSVERRNYNEQFF

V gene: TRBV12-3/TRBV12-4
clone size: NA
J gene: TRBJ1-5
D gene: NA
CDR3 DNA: TGTGCCAGCAGTTTAGATCCTCAGCCCCAGCATTTT
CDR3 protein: CASSLDPQPQHF

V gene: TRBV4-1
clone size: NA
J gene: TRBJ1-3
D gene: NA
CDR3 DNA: TGCGCCAGCAGCGGGCGTGGAAACACCATATATTTT
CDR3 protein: CASSGRGNTIYF

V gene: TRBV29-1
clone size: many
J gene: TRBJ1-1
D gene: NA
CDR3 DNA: TGCAGCGTTGAATGGCATGGACAGACGAACACTGAAGCTTTCTTT
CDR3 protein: CSVEWHGQTNTEAFF

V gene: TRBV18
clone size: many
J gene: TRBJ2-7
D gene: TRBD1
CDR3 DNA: TGTGCCAGCTCTGTCGACAGGGTAGGCTACGAGCAGTACTTC
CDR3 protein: CASSVDRVGYEQYF

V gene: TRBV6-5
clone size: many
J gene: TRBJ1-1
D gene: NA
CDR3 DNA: TGTGCCAGCAGTTACAGGACAGTGTCCACTGAAGCTTTCTTT
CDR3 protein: CASSYRTVSTEAFF

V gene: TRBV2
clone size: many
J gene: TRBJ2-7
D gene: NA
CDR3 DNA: TGTGCCAGCACCACGACAGCAACATACTACGAGCAGTACTTC
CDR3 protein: CASTTTATYYEQYF

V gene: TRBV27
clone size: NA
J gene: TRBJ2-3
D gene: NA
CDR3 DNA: TGTGCCAGCTCCCGGCTCGGAGATACGCAGTATTTT
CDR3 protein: CASSRLGDTQYF

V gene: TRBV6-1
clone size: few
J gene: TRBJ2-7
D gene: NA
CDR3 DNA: TGTGCCAGCAGTGAAGCACTTCGGTACGAGCAGTACTTC
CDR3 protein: CASSEALRYEQYF

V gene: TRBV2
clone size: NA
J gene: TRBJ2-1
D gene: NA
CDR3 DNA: TGTGCCAGCCGTGGTATAGGGGGGCGATACAATGAGCAGTTCTTC
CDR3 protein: CASRGIGGRYNEQFF